The 12 T cell receptor beta chains in this list originate from one sample, sequenced in a study of T-cell memory formation after mild COVID-19. TCRdb reprocessed the 5' RACE reads via MiXCR and lists one record per CDR3 protein. This table holds over 400,000 distinct CDR3 sequences, about 22% found once. Sequencing was carried out using PBMCs or a T cell subset sorted from them (not recorded which). Source of these receptors: an adult woman who had mild COVID-19 (a few samples of this study predate the infection). Cell type and time point are not known.

The table lists this clonotype with a few counts. This chain uses TRBV12-3 or TRBV12-4 with TRBJ2-7; tentatively, D is TRBD2 (5 bases). Between the trimmed V and J ends, which lost 6 bases and 1 base, there was a span of 13 bases. This CDR3 is built from 14 residues. CDR3 amino acids: CASRIESGSYEQYF. For the CDR3, the DNA is TGTGCCAGCAGAATCGAAAGCGGATCCTACGAGCAGTACTTC.

CDR3 amino acids: CASSYPGTGDSTGELFF. The CDR3 nucleotides read TGTGCCAGCAGTTACCCTGGGACAGGGGATAGCACCGGGGAGCTGTTTTTT. The J gene is TRBJ2-2, the V gene TRBV6-5, with 10 bases fitting TRBD1. Germline V gene data show CDR1 as MNHEY and CDR2 as SVGAGI. The CDR3 consists of 17 residues. The V and J ends lost 2 bases and 4 bases, in that order; junction bases with no gene match: 7.

The rearrangement links TRBV4-1 to TRBJ1-5; a weak D match, TRBD1 (5 bases). This CDR3 region has 14 residues. The V gene's germline CDR1 is MGHRA and CDR2 YSYEKL. The V and J ends lost 4 bases and 3 bases respectively, with 10 bases between them. The CDR3, as DNA: TGCGCCAGCAGCCCTACAGGTCCCAATCAGCCCCAGCATTTT. Translating gives CASSPTGPNQPQHF.

This clonotype has only a few counts. The V and J genes are TRBV6-2 or TRBV6-3 and TRBJ2-1; D might be TRBD1 (5 bases). V was clipped by 0 bases and J by 4 bases, with 10 bases between them. This CDR3 region has 15 residues. Germline CDR1 and CDR2: MNHEY and SVGEGT. The CDR3 DNA reads TGTGCCAGCAGTTACTCGGGGCCGAGGTACAATGAGCAGTTCTTC. It encodes CASSYSGPRYNEQFF.

This chain's CDR3 is CATSSPGQTTYEQYF. DNA of the CDR3: TGTGCCACCAGCAGCCCGGGACAGACGACCTACGAGCAGTACTTC. The rearrangement joins TRBV15 to TRBJ2-7; TRBD1 aligns across 7 bases. There are 15 residues in the CDR3. Trimming cost V 3 bases and J 2 bases; bases outside gene matches: 7. The germline V gene encodes CDR1 LNHNV and CDR2 YYDKDF (reference sequence).

This clonotype was observed many times. V and J are TRBV7-2 and TRBJ2-1; TRBD2 matches 7 bases. CDR3 length equals 14 residues. CDR1 SGHTA and CDR2 FQGNSA come from the germline V gene. V gave up 5 bases and J gave up 7 bases; unmatched junction bases: 8. CDR3 protein: CASSLRLAGNEQFF. For the CDR3, the DNA is TGTGCCAGCAGCCTCAGACTAGCTGGTAATGAGCAGTTCTTC.

This clonotype was seen a few times. The genes are TRBV20-1 and TRBJ2-2, with 9 bases fitting TRBD1. Germline CDR1 and CDR2: DFQATT and SNEGSKA (reference sequence). After removal of 2 bases from V and 6 bases from J, the junction contained 4 bases not matched to a gene. The CDR3 is made up of 14 amino acids. CDR3 region: CSARIDRGAGELFF. The CDR3 DNA reads TGCAGTGCTAGAATAGACAGGGGGGCCGGGGAGCTGTTTTTT.

This sequence joins TRBV12-3 or TRBV12-4 and TRBJ1-2; D might be TRBD1 (5 bases). Trimming took off 5 bases at V and 4 bases at J, with 14 bases between the two ends. The CDR3 is made up of 14 amino acids. CDR3: CASSPQLGTYGYTF. CDR3 sequence (DNA): TGTGCCAGCAGTCCACAACTCGGGACCTATGGCTACACCTTC.

This clonotype has at least ten counts. The chain combines TRBV12-3 or TRBV12-4 with TRBJ2-1, with TRBD2 as a possible D gene (7 bases). V was cut by 6 bases and J by 6 bases, with 18 bases left in between. The CDR3 runs 15 residues. The CDR3 DNA reads as TGTGCCAGCAGCCCCGCGGGGGCCGGGGCCAATGAGCAGTTCTTC. It is translated as CASSPAGAGANEQFF.

This clonotype has a handful of counts. This chain joins TRBV27 and TRBJ1-2, with 8 bases lining up with TRBD1. The CDR3 has 14 amino acids. Trimming at V came to 6 bases and at J to 4 bases, leaving 7 bases not matched to a gene. CDR1 and CDR2 from the germline V gene are MNHEY and SMNVEV (reference sequence). CDR3 sequence (DNA): TGTGCCAGCAGGCCACAGGGGGTGGGCTATGGCTACACCTTC. Translation gives CASRPQGVGYGYTF.

The table lists this clonotype with a few counts. The chain couples TRBV6-1 to TRBJ2-3; D gene unclear. V was clipped by 8 bases and J by 6 bases, with 9 bases between them. Per the germline V gene, CDR1 is MNHNS and CDR2 is SASEGT. There are 11 residues in the CDR3. The CDR3 nucleotides are TGTGCCAGCGGAGAATGGGATACGCAGTATTTT. Protein sequence: CASGEWDTQYF.

This clonotype was seen a handful of times. The V and J genes are TRBV24-1 and TRBJ2-1; maybe TRBD2 (6 bases). V shed 4 bases and J shed 5 bases, with 14 bases lying between them. The CDR3 sequence is 15 residues long. CDR1 and CDR2 (germline): KGHDR, SFDVKD. This CDR3 reads CATSDPRDWDNEQFF. The CDR3 DNA is TGTGCCACCAGTGACCCCCGGGACTGGGACAATGAGCAGTTCTTC.